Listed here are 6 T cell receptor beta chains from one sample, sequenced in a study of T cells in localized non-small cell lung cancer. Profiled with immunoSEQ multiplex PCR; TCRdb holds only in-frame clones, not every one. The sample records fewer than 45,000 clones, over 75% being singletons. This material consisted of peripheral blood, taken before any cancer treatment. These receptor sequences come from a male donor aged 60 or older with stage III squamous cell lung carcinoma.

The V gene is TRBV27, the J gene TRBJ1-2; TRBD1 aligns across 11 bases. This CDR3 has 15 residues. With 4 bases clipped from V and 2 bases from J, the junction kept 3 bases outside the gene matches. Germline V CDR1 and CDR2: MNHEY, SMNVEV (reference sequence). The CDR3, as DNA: TGTGCCAGCAGTTGGGGGACAGGGGGAAACTATGGCTACACCTTC. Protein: CASSWGTGGNYGYTF.

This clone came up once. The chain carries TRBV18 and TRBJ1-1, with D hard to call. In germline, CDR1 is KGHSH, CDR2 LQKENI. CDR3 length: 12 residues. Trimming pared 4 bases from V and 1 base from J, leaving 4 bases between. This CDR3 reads CASSLANTEAFF. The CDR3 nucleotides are TGTGCCAGCTCACTTGCGAACACTGAAGCTTTCTTT.

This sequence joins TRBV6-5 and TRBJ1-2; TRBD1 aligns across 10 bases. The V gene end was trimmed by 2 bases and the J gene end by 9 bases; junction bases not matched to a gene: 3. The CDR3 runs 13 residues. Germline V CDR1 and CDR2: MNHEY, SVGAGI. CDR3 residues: CASSYGDRGSYTF. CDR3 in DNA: TGTGCCAGCAGTTACGGGGACAGGGGAAGCTACACCTTC.

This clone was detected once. The CDR3 loop reads CASSRPGRSWDEQFF. CDR3 DNA: TGTGCCAGCAGCCGACCAGGACGGAGTTGGGATGAGCAGTTCTTC. The rearrangement uses TRBV5-4 and TRBJ2-1; D not certain. This CDR3 has 15 amino acids. Germline lookup yields CDR1 SGHNT and CDR2 YYREEE (reference sequence). V was cut by 4 bases and J by 8 bases, with 19 bases left in between.

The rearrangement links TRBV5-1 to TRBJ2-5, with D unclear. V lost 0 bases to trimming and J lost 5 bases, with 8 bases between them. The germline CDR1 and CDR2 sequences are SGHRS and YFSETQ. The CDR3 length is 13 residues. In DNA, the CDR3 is TGCGCCAGCAGCTTGGAAGGAAGGGAGACCCAGTACTTC. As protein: CASSLEGRETQYF.

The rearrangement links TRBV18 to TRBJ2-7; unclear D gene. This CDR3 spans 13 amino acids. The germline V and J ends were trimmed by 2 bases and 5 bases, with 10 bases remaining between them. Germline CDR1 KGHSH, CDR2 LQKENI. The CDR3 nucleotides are TGTGCCAGCTCACCAATGGTTGGTGACGAGCAGTACTTC. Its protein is CASSPMVGDEQYF. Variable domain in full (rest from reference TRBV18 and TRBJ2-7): NAGVMQNPRHLVRRRGQEARLRCSPMKGHSHVYWYRQLPEEGLKFMVYLQKENIIDESGMPKERFSAEFPKEGPSILRIQQVVRGDSAAYFCASSPMVGDEQYFGPGTRLTVT.